This TCR beta chain was documented in a study of regulatory T cells in long-lasting Graves disease. Overall study context: Antithyroid drug use was under 3 months in newly diagnosed Graves' patients.

To note about this clonotype: Given a much more abundant clone one base away, this may be a read error.

Construction of the TCR beta libraries employed iRepertoire HTBI primers in conjunction with Arm-PCR of CDR3 regions. TCRdb ran MiXCR on the multiplex PCR reads and lists one entry per CDR3 protein. The sample has 360,000 or so distinct CDR3 sequences, 15% to 20% seen once. Time point of the sample: newly diagnosed GD, antithyroid drugs for less than 3 months. The TCR library was made from RNA that had been extracted from PBMCs in TRIzol. The junction had 14 bases not matched to a gene; V was cut back by 5 bases and J by 5 bases. CDR1 is DFQATT, CDR2 SNEGSKA, per germline (reference sequence). The CDR3 length is 16 residues. This sample also appeared in a second study, on T cells in Graves' hyperthyroidism and ophthalmopathy. That study reports: The study based diagnoses on clinical symptoms, serum thyroxine and TRAb, thyroid ultrasound and orbital computed tomography. Primed by the HTBI set, a first-round RT-PCR was run on the TCR CDR3. Before onset, ophthalmopathy was predicted by the model a median around 6.2 months earlier.

Sample: peripheral blood mononuclear cells (PBMCs), taken at new diagnosis, from a patient treated with antithyroid drugs. The TCR comes from a woman between 18 and 30 years old with Graves disease. The genes are TRBV20-1 and TRBJ2-5, with TRBD1 identical over 10 bases. This chain's CDR3 is CSAGAIRDRGAETQYF. The CDR3 nucleotides read TGCAGTGCTGGGGCGATCCGGGACAGGGGTGCCGAGACCCAGTACTTC.